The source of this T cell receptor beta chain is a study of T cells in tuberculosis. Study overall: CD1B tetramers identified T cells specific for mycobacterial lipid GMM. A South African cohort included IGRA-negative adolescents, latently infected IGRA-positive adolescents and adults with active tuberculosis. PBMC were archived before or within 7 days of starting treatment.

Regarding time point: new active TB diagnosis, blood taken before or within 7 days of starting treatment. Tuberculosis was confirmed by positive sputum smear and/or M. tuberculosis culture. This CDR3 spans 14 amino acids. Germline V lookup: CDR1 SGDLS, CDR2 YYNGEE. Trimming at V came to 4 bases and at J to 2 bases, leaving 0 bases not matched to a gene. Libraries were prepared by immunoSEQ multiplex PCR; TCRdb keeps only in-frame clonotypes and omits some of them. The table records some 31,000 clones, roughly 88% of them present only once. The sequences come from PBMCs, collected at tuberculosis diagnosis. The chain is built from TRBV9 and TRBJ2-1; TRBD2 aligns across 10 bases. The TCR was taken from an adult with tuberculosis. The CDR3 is CASSLAGAYNEQFF. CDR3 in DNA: TGTGCCAGCAGCCTAGCGGGAGCCTACAATGAGCAGTTCTTC.